This TCR beta chain was observed in a study of T cell repertoires in cytomegalovirus infection (dated by TCRdb to the late 2010s). As for the study more broadly: The peptide stimulations were aimed at well-studied HLA-B-restricted epitopes as well as recently identified HLA-C-restricted CMV epitopes, whose presentation resists viral immunomodulation. Donor HLA type was relevant to the analysis, as public TCR beta signatures indicated carriage of CMV infection together with the matching HLA type.

Overall results and qualifications from the work: In the ex vivo response, HLA-C-restricted CMV-specific TCR beta clonotypes were dominant, and in two of eight donors the single most frequent clonotype came from this HLA-C-restricted group. Cumulative frequency of public TCR beta family members discriminated carriers of CMV infection plus the relevant HLA type in this cohort and an independent approximately 350-donor cohort.

Inclusive of the bounding cysteine and phenylalanine, the CDR3 is 16 residues long. Kept here is only the CDR3 DNA, which spans 48 bases and is read in frame from base 1. Trimming costs V 3 bases and J 1 base, and their ends lie 15 bases apart. In the paper's terms, the treatment or condition label means: in vitro stimulation with specific CMV peptide epitopes to enrich CMV-specific T cells. Sequencing used an Illumina HiSeq 1500. TCRdb's own reprocessing of the public reads used fastp at Q25 and MiXCR and kept productive beta chains. Duplicate CDR3 protein sequences are folded into a single record with the most common DNA and genes. The sample table lists 900,000 to 950,000 distinct CDR3 sequences, more than 25% of them with a count of one. The ten largest clones take up roughly an eighth of the sample. This clonotype has just a few counts. The target of this receptor is not known. No qualities accompany the bases; no much larger clone lies one base away.

The source was cultured CD8+ T cells from PBMCs, collected from culture after CMV antigen stimulation. This TCR was recovered from a human donor in good health (CMV status not recorded). Some clones in this sample may be carry-over from other donors' samples. Recombination linked TRBV12-3 or TRBV12-4 to TRBJ1-1; the D gene cannot be named for sure. The CDR3 region reads CASSFSTRVSNTEAFF. The DNA is as follows: TGTGCCAGCAGTTTTAGTACAAGGGTATCGAACACTGAAGCTTTCTTT.